This record concerns one TCR beta chain sequence. Its antigen is currently not known. Base qualities are not provided; no much larger clone lies one nucleotide away. CDR1 and CDR2, per the germline V gene, are KGHSH and LQKENI. Trimming removed 2 bases from V and 5 bases from J; the gene matches leave 4 bases unexplained. The CDR3 runs 14 residues from the cysteine to the phenylalanine. CDR3 DNA is the only sequence kept; it has 42 bases, read in frame from the first base. The data were obtained in a study of cytomegalovirus exposure and HLA in healthy donors (dated by TCRdb to the late 2010s). Broadly, across the study: In an earlier analysis of approximately 500 of the donors, approximately 300 Gb of sequence data and 117 million unique TCR beta sequences from 150 million to 200 million T cells were reported. In a later analysis, previously published TCR beta repertoires from some 640 donors were re-analyzed and high-resolution HLA genotyping was added so that TCR occurrence patterns could be studied. The study combined high-throughput TCR immunosequencing, statistical association of individual TCRs with disease status, and machine learning to predict cytomegalovirus infection status. The study aimed to test whether signatures of past pathogen exposure could be identified by cataloging public T cell receptors. Using immunosequencing, the study profiled T cell repertoires from 640 or so subjects and related those repertoires to cytomegalovirus serostatus. The number of donors typed differed by locus, with roughly 629-640 for A, B, C, DRB1 and DQB1, over 500 for DQA1, 600 to 610 for DPA1, and 400 to 490 for DPB1. Both class I and class II loci were covered by HLA typing, at four-digit resolution. Donor age, sex, ethnicity and CMV serostatus were collected together with the repertoire data. Among about 390 genotyped donors of the cohort, an average of approximately 240,000 unique TCR beta nucleotide sequences were sequenced per donor, roughly 20% of them non-productive. Among the roughly 400 genotyped donors, approximately 81% belonged to the genetic ancestry cluster associated with self-reported Caucasian donors. To decide whether each TCR beta V gene segment behaved as functional or pseudogenic, an earlier analysis of 587 of the donors relied on high-throughput TCR beta sequencing. An early release covering approximately 600 HLA-typed donors comprised approximately 300 gigabases of sequencing data and around 86 million unique TCR sequences. Five DR-DQ haplotypes were handled as single units for association and clustering, since linkage in the cohort was strong. A later genetic analysis took genome-wide SNP genotypes for about 55% of the 666 donors and used that subset as a discovery cohort. Every discovery cohort repertoire had been produced on one sequencing platform. A separate validation cohort of 100 to 150 different subjects was used in addition to the approximately 700-subject first cohort. Rather than drawing on any new phenotypic data, the later analysis identified candidate immune exposures from TCR beta sequences and the way those sequences occurred across donors.

Libraries were constructed by the immunoSEQ multiplex PCR assay. A mixture of 60 forward primers for TCR Vbeta segments and 13 reverse primers for TCR Jbeta segments was used in the multiplex PCR. A multiplex PCR assay on genomic DNA amplified the CDR3 region of rearranged TCR beta genes. The amplified TCR beta libraries were sequenced on the Illumina HiSeq System as 87-base-pair reads. The authors processed their data as follows. Across the 666 repertoires, a later analysis counted 78 million or so unique TCR beta chains, some 11 million of which were shared by at least two donors. Raw reads were error-corrected and collapsed into unique sequences with a nearest-neighbor algorithm that merged closely related sequences to remove PCR and sequencing errors. CDR3 sequences were aligned to IMGT reference sequences to assign V, D and J gene segments. For a sequence to be retained, a match of at least six nucleotides to both a V gene segment and a J gene segment was required. Rearrangements were called productive when the CDR3 lacked stop codons and stayed in frame with V and J; all others were non-productive. Following IMGT convention, CDR3 was defined as the stretch from the second conserved V-encoded cysteine up to the conserved J-encoded phenylalanine. In an earlier analysis of just under 600 of the donors, sequences lacking an unambiguous match to a single V gene segment were excluded. An earlier analysis of a few hundred of the donors called V segments functional above 56.7% productive rearrangements and segregating when the between-donor standard deviation exceeded 5%. To diagnose cytomegalovirus status from the catalog of TCR beta chain sequences, a statistical classification framework was built. A later analysis assigned V and J genes by comparing TCR nucleotide sequences with IMGT/GENE-DB human TR gene sequences. The TCRdist pipeline was used in a later analysis to assign CDR3 sequences and most-parsimonious VDJ recombination scenarios. In a later analysis, every TCR beta chain was defined by the combination of its CDR3 amino acid sequence and its V-gene family, and reads without a unique V-gene family were dropped. As a way to deal with suspected cross-contamination and a sequencing artifact, a later analysis dropped hundreds of nucleotide sequences that were highly shared and had low generation probability. For each public chain, a later analysis derived a clonal expansion index from normalized ranks of inferred template counts within each repertoire. Generation probabilities in a later analysis came from a VDJ recombination model fitted to out-of-frame rearrangements, and those results were checked against IGoR. A later analysis scored TCR-TCR, TCR-HLA and TCR-CMV co-occurrence with hypergeometric tests, applying a repertoire-size bias correction to TCR pairs. A later analysis estimated false discovery rates by permuting HLA or CMV assignments 20 times. In a later analysis, co-occurring TCRs were grouped using DBSCAN, and TCRdist sequence similarity was added for clustering within HLA-allele-positive subsets. Repertoires with fewer than 30,000 or more than 120,000 public chains, plus five repertoires with anomalous nucleotide sharing, were excluded from co-occurrence clustering. This immuneACCESS table, as held by TCRdb, lists in-frame sequences with V and J called but not all clones. Of the missing ones, under half trace to an unresolved V gene in checked studies; the others have no known cause. V, J and clone size derive from that table, while D and trimming were established from the DNA sequence. In this sample the table shows approximately 79,000 clones, over 70% of which occur a single time. The biggest ten clones account for around 22% of the sample.

Here is what the overall study found, with its caveats: Cytomegalovirus status was reported to be diagnosed by the classifier with high specificity and sensitivity in both the original and validation cohorts. A later analysis found that HLA-associated TCR beta chains were more clonally expanded and had lower generation probabilities than equally common non-associated chains. When HLA alleles, especially DR and DQ, strongly co-occurred, TCR associations were difficult to assign to individual alleles. Correlated functional status among segregating V segments might be attributable to linkage disequilibrium, but an unknown experimental factor could not be ruled out. The 87-base-pair reads could not distinguish some IMGT-functional V segments, including TRBV6-2 and TRBV6-3, so those segments were excluded. In vitro tests confirmed that a few of the cytomegalovirus-associated TCR beta chains recognize cytomegalovirus antigens. Because counts were too low, 15 or so rarely observed V segments, including chromosome 9 orphons, were excluded from the earlier analysis of several hundred of the donors. According to a later analysis, parvovirus B19, influenza, CMV and Epstein-Barr virus appeared linked to several top co-occurrence clusters. A group of highly shared sequence variants was considered likely to be a technical artifact of the sequencing pipeline. In a later genetic analysis, a missense DCLRE1C variant was associated with V-gene and J-gene trimming of TCR beta chains, and the association was replicated in an independent cohort. Because HLA typing was unavailable for some donors at each locus, only the typed subset was used in association tests. The study gave a list of about 170 TCR beta chains associated with cytomegalovirus. Across donors, most TCR sequences were observed very rarely, whereas some public TCRs were present in many individuals. CMV serostatus was the only immune exposure information available for the cohort. An earlier analysis of around 540 of the donors showed that most TCR beta V segments appeared in productive rearrangements either about 87% or about 30% of the time, which broadly matched IMGT annotations. The cohort was sequenced for TCR beta chains only, and without alpha or paired-chain data the features that could be detected were limited. Sequencing depth was assumed to be roughly uniform across donors in the presence/absence analyses, though that assumption may not hold. A further reported finding was that TCR beta sequences accurately predicted the HLA-A and HLA-B alleles for most subjects in the first cohort. A later genetic analysis reported fewer N-insertions in productive TCRs among donors in an Asian-associated ancestry cluster than the approximately 670-donor mean. Most CMV-associated TCR beta chains appeared to be HLA-restricted in a later analysis, and the HLA associations seemed to be driven largely by CMV exposure. A later analysis associated 16,951 TCR beta sequences with specific HLA alleles at a false discovery rate of 0.05. The authors suggested that the approach could potentially be extended to other disease states and immunological phenotypes. A later analysis found that TCR association rates varied across HLA loci, with DRB1 alleles showing the most associated TCRs and HLA-C alleles the fewest.

The cohort comprised 666 healthy bone marrow donors. At the time of sampling, every cohort member was nominally healthy, though immune exposures that went unrecorded were likely present. The donor tested CMV seropositive and was one of the 289 seropositive cohort members. A peripheral blood sample was collected from each donor, and TCR beta sequencing was performed on peripheral blood mononuclear cells. The Qiagen DNeasy Blood Extraction Kit was used to extract genomic DNA from the blood cell samples. Input material: PBMCs. This receptor was identified in a woman in her forties in good health and CMV-seropositive. The chain is assembled from TRBV18 and TRBJ2-5; 8 bases in the junction line up with TRBD1. Read as DNA, the sequence is TGTGCCAGCTCACCAGGACAGGGTAGCGAGACCCAGTACTTC. This gives the protein CASSPGQGSETQYF.